This T cell receptor (beta chain) was sequenced during a study of cytomegalovirus exposure and HLA in healthy donors. Findings and caveats of the study: An analysis was carried out later, and it reportedly showed fewer N-insertions in an Asian-associated ancestry cluster than the approximately 670-donor mean.

PCR involved 60 Vbeta and 13 Jbeta primers. Sequencing used immunoSEQ multiplex PCR; TCRdb keeps in-frame clones, though not all of them. The sample gives roughly 200,000 clones, around 79% of which show up once; under 2% is in the top ten. The length of the CDR3 is 17 residues. Germline-derived CDR1 and CDR2 are GTSNPN and SVGIG (reference sequence). V was cut by 3 bases and J by 1 base, with 16 bases left in between. About this clone itself: Its antigen is unidentified.

Sequenced: PBMCs. This chain joins TRBV30 and TRBJ2-6, with D uncertain. The TCR originated in a girl aged 10 to 17 in good health and CMV-seropositive. CDR3: CAWSAMEKDSGANVLTF. Written as DNA, the CDR3 is TGTGCCTGGAGCGCCATGGAGAAGGATTCTGGGGCCAACGTCCTGACTTTC.